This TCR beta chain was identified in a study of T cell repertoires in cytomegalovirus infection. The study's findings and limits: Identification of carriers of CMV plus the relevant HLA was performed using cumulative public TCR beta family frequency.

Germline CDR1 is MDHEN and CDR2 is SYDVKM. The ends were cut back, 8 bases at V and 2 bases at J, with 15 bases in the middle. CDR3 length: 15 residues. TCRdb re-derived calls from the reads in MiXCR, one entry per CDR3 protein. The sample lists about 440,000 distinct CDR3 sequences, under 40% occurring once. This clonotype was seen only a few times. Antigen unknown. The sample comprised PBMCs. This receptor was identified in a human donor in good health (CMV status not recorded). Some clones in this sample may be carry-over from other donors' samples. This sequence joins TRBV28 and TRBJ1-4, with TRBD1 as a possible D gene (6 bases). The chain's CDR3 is CASSTGSATNEKLFF. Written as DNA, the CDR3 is TGTGCCAGCTCAACAGGGTCCGCGACTAATGAAAAACTGTTTTTT.